The 5 T cell receptor beta chains below come from one sample, sequenced in a study of blood T cell repertoires in COVID-19. TCRdb's table, derived via immunoSEQ multiplex PCR, lists solely in-frame clones and lacks some. This sample has some 140,000 clones, with approximately 83% found just once. Sequenced material: peripheral blood. These receptors were taken from a woman aged 55-70 years with acute or convalescent COVID-19.

The genes are TRBV15 and TRBJ2-2, with 7 bases lining up with TRBD1. CDR1 is LNHNV, CDR2 YYDKDF, per germline (reference sequence). The ends lost 3 bases at V and 4 bases at J; junction bases unmatched: 8. The CDR3 runs to 16 residues. The CDR3 is CATSRNRAGGTGELFF. In DNA, the CDR3 is TGTGCCACCAGCAGGAACAGGGCAGGGGGCACCGGGGAGCTGTTTTTT.

The V and J genes are TRBV5-1 and TRBJ1-6, with D possibly TRBD1 on 5 matching bases. Looked up from germline, CDR1 is SGHRS and CDR2 is YFSETQ. There are 14 residues in the CDR3. V was clipped by 3 bases and J by 8 bases, with 12 bases between them. DNA of the CDR3: TGCGCCAGCAGCTCGGGGGACGGATATTCACCCCTCCACTTT. Its translation: CASSSGDGYSPLHF.

The rearrangement uses TRBV2 and TRBJ2-1; D might be TRBD2 (6 bases). Per the germline V gene, CDR1 is SNHLY and CDR2 is FYNNEI. The CDR3 extends over 12 amino acids. V was shortened by 4 bases and J by 9 bases, with 10 bases between the two germline ends. Here the CDR3 reads CASSAGLGEQFF. In DNA form, the CDR3 reads TGTGCCAGCAGTGCGGGACTTGGTGAGCAGTTCTTC. Drawing the rest from reference TRBV2 and TRBJ2-1, the complete variable domain is EPEVTQTPSHQVTQMGQEVILRCVPISNHLYFYWYRQILGQKVEFLVSFYNNEISEKSEIFDDQFSVERPDGSNFTLKIRSTKLEDSAMYFCASSAGLGEQFFGPGTRLTVL.

The rearrangement links TRBV9 to TRBJ2-3; D is perhaps TRBD1 (5 bases). With 3 bases removed from V and 0 bases from J, the gap between germline ends came to 5 bases. Germline-derived CDR1 and CDR2 are SGDLS and YYNGEE. CDR3 length equals 13 residues. CDR3 DNA: TGTGCCAGCAGCGAGGGGAGCACAGATACGCAGTATTTT. This codes for CASSEGSTDTQYF.

The rearrangement joins TRBV19 to TRBJ2-5; TRBD1 might be the D (7 bases). This CDR3 contains 14 residues. Germline CDR1 reads LNHDA; CDR2 reads SQIVND (reference sequence). The V end lost 3 bases, the J end lost 6 bases, and 14 bases lay between the germline ends. CDR3 sequence (DNA): TGTGCCAGTAGTATGTCGACAGGGAGGCAGACCCAGTACTTC. It specifies CASSMSTGRQTQYF.